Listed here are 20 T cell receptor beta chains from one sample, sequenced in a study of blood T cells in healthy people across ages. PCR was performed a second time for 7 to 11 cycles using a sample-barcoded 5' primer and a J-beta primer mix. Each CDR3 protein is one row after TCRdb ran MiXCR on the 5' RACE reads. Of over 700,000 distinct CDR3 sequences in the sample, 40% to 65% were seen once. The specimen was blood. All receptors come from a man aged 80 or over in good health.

The CDR3 DNA follows: TGTGCCAGCAGTGAAGTAACAGGGGGCAACTATGGCTACACCTTC. The encoded protein is CASSEVTGGNYGYTF. The chain employs TRBV6-1 and TRBJ1-2; TRBD1 matches 9 bases. This CDR3 has 15 residues. CDR1 is MNHNS and CDR2 is SASEGT in the germline V gene. V was pared by 1 base and J by 2 bases, with 2 bases of the junction left unmatched.

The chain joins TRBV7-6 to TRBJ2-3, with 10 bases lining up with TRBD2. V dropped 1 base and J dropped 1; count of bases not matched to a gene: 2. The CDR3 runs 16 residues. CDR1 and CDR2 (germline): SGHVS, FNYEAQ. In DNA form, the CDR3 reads TGTGCCAGCAGCTTAGAGGGGACTAGCGGCACAGATACGCAGTATTTT. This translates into CASSLEGTSGTDTQYF.

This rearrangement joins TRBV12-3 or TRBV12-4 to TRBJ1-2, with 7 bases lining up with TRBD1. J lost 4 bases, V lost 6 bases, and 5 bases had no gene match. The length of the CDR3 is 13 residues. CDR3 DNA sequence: TGTGCCAGCAGGTCACAGGGGACCTATGGCTACACCTTC. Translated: CASRSQGTYGYTF.

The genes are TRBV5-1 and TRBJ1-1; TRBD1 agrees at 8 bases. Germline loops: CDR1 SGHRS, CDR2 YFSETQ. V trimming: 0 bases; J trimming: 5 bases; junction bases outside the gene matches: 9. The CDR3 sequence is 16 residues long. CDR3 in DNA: TGCGCCAGCAGCTTGGGGTCCGGACAGGGAAAAACTGAAGCTTTCTTT. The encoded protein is CASSLGSGQGKTEAFF.

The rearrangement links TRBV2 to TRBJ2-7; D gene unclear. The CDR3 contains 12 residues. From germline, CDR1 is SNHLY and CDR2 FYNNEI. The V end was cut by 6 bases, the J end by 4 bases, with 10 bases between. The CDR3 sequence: CASRVQEYEQYF. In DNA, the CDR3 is TGTGCCAGCAGGGTTCAGGAGTACGAGCAGTACTTC.

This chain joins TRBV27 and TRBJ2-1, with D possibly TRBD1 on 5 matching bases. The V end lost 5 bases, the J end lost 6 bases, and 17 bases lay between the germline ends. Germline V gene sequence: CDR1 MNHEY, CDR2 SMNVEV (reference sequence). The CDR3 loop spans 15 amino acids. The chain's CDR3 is CASSPPGLPSNEQFF. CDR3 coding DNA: TGTGCCAGCAGTCCCCCAGGGCTCCCCTCCAATGAGCAGTTCTTC.

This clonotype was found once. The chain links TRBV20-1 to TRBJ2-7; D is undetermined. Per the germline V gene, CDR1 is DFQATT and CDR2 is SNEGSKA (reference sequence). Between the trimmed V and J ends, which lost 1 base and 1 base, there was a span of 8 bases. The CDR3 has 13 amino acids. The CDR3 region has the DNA TGCAGTGCTAGAGGGCGAGTTTCCTACGAGCAGTACTTC. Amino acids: CSARGRVSYEQYF.

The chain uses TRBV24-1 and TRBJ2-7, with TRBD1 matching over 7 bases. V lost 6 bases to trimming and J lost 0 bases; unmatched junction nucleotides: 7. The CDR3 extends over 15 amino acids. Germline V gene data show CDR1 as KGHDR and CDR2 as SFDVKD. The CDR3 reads CATSPRTGNSYEQYF. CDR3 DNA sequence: TGTGCCACCAGTCCTCGGACAGGCAACTCCTACGAGCAGTACTTC.

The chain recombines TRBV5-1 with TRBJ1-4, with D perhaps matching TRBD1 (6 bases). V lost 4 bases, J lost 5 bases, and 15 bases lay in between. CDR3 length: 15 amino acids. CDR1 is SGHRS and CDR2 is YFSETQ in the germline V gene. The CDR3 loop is CASSTGAQGNEKLFF. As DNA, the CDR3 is TGCGCCAGCAGCACCGGGGCTCAGGGGAATGAAAAACTGTTTTTT.

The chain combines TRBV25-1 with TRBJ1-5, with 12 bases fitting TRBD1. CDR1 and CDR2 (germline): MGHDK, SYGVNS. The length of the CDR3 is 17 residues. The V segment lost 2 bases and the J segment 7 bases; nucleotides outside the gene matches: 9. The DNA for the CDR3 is TGTGCCAGCAGTGAAAGGGGGACAGGGGGCCGAGGACAGCCCCAGCATTTT. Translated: CASSERGTGGRGQPQHF.

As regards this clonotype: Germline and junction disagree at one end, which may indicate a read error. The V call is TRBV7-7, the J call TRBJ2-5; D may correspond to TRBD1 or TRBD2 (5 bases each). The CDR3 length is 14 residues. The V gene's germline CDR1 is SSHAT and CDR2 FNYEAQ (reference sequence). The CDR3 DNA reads TGTGCTAGCAGCCCCTTTGGGGGTGGGGAGACCCAGTACTTC. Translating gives CASSPFGGGETQYF. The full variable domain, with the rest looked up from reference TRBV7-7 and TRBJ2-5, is GAGVSQSPRYKVTKRGQDVTLRCDPISSHATLYWYQQALGQGPEFLTYFNYEAQPDKSGLPSDRFSAERPEGSISTLTIQRTEQRDSAMYRCASSPFGGGETQYFGPGTRLLVL.

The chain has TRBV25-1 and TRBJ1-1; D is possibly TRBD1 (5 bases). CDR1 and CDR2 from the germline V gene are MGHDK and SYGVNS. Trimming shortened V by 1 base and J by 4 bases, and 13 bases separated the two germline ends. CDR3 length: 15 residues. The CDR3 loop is CASSEFHGAPTEAFF. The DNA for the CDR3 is TGTGCCAGCAGTGAATTTCATGGGGCTCCCACTGAAGCTTTCTTT.

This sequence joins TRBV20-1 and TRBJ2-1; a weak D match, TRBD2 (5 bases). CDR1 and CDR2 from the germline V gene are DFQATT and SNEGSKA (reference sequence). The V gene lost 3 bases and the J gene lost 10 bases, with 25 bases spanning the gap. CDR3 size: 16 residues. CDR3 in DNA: TGCAGTGCTAGGACCCCTGGGAGCGGTTCCCCTGGAGAGCAGTTCTTC. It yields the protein CSARTPGSGSPGEQFF.

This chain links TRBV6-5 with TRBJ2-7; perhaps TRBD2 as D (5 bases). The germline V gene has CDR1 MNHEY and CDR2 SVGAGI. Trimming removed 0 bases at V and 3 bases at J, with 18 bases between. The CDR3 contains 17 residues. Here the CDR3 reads CASSYSGWAGGGYEQYF. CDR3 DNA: TGTGCCAGCAGTTACTCGGGCTGGGCAGGTGGAGGCTACGAGCAGTACTTC.

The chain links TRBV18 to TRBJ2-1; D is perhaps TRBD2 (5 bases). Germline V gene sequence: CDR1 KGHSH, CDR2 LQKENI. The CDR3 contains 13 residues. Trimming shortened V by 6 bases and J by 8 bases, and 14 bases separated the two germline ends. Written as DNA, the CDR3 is TGTGCCAGCTCTCGGGATTTAGGCTATGAGCAGTTCTTC. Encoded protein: CASSRDLGYEQFF.

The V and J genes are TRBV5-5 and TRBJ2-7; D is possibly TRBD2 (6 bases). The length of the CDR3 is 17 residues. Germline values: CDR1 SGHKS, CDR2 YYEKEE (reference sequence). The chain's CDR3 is CAIDYLREEPSSYEQYF. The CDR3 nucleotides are TGTGCTATCGACTACCTTAGGGAGGAACCCAGCTCCTACGAGCAGTACTTC. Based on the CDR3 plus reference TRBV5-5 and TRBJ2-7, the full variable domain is DAGVTQSPTHLIKTRGQQVTLRCSPISGHKSVSWYQQVLGQGPQFIFQYYEKEERGRGNFPDRFSARQFPNYSSELNVNALLLGDSALYLCAIDYLREEPSSYEQYFGPGTRLTVT.

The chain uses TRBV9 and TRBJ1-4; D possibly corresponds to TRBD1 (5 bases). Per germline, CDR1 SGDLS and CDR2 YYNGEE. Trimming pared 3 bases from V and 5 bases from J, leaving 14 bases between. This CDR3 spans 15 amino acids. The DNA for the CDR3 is TGTGCCAGCAGCGACAGACACGGACAAAATGAAAAACTGTTTTTT. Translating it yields CASSDRHGQNEKLFF.

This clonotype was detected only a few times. The CDR3 reads CASTLIAGVTYEQYF. As DNA, the CDR3 is TGTGCCAGCACCCTTATAGCGGGAGTAACTTACGAGCAGTACTTC. The chain joins TRBV7-9 to TRBJ2-5; 9 positions match TRBD2. The end of the DNA aligns better with TRBJ2-7, so the J call may be wrong. The germline CDR1 and CDR2 sequences are SEHNR and FQNEAQ (reference sequence). The CDR3 consists of 15 residues.

Here the CDR3 reads CASSLIAAFYNEQFF. CDR3 coding DNA: TGTGCCAGCAGCTTAATAGCAGCCTTCTACAATGAGCAGTTCTTC. The rearrangement uses TRBV7-8 and TRBJ2-1; unclear D gene. This CDR3 has 15 amino acids. V dropped 2 bases and J dropped 3 bases, with 11 bases sitting between them. The V gene's germline CDR1 is SGHVS and CDR2 FQNEAQ.

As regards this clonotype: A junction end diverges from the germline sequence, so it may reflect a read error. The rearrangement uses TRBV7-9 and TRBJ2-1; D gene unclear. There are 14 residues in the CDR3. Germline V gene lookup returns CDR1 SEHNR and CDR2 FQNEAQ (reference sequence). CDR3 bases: TGTGCTAGCAGCCCCCGTGCTCGGGACAATGAGCAGTTCTTC. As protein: CASSPRARDNEQFF.